Shown below are 24 T cell receptor beta chains from a single sample sequenced in a study of cytomegalovirus exposure and HLA in healthy donors. Primers: 60 Vbeta forward and 13 Jbeta reverse. Produced via immunoSEQ multiplex PCR; TCRdb's table is partial and in-frame only. Among about 130,000 clones listed, roughly 78% were seen once. The sample was PBMCs. These receptors were collected from a man aged 25-40 years in good health and CMV-seronegative.

This clone was recorded a few times. The chain employs TRBV6-5 and TRBJ1-1, with D perhaps TRBD1 (5 bases). Trimming stripped 6 bases from V and 3 bases from J, with 14 bases between. This CDR3 is 14 amino acids long. Germline loops: CDR1 MNHEY, CDR2 SVGAGI. The CDR3 reads CASSGGAGYTEAFF. The CDR3, as DNA: TGTGCCAGCAGCGGAGGGGCAGGGTACACTGAAGCTTTCTTT.

This sequence joins TRBV19 and TRBJ2-3, with a possible D match to TRBD2 (5 bases). Germline CDR1 and CDR2: LNHDA and SQIVND (reference sequence). The V gene lost 5 bases and the J gene lost 2 bases, with 11 bases spanning the gap. This CDR3 comprises 14 residues. CDR3 coding DNA: TGTGCCAGTAGTCTGGGAGCTGTCACAGATACGCAGTATTTT. Protein sequence: CASSLGAVTDTQYF.

The chain recombines TRBV6-5 with TRBJ2-6, with TRBD1 matching 8 bases. The CDR3 runs 15 residues. J lost 3 bases, V lost 6 bases, and 4 bases had no gene match. Per germline, CDR1 MNHEY and CDR2 SVGAGI. The CDR3 reads CASSSDRGGANVLTF. The CDR3 DNA follows: TGTGCCAGCAGCTCTGACAGGGGTGGGGCCAACGTCCTGACTTTC.

This clone occurred once. The chain carries TRBV30 and TRBJ2-1; 8 bases agree with TRBD2. The CDR3 covers 13 residues. J gave up 9 bases and V 2 bases, and 6 bases lay outside the gene matches. CDR1 is GTSNPN, CDR2 SVGIG, per germline (reference sequence). The CDR3 DNA is TGTGCCTGGAGTCAAGGACTAGCTAGTGAGCAGTTCTTC. It codes for CAWSQGLASEQFF.

The chain combines TRBV29-1 with TRBJ2-6, with D hard to call. This CDR3 has 13 residues. Germline lookup yields CDR1 SQVTM and CDR2 ANQGSEA. The ends were cut back, 4 bases at V and 3 bases at J, with 7 bases in the middle. The CDR3 is CSVVSDGANVLTF. CDR3 DNA: TGCAGCGTTGTGAGCGATGGGGCCAACGTCCTGACTTTC.

This sequence joins TRBV7-9 and TRBJ2-7; 7 bases match TRBD2. Germline V gene lookup returns CDR1 SEHNR and CDR2 FQNEAQ (reference sequence). Losses at the gene ends were 1 base for V and 4 bases for J; bases not matched to a gene: 7. The CDR3 sequence is 15 residues long. The CDR3 is CASSLGAGALYEQYF. The CDR3 nucleotides are TGTGCCAGCAGCTTAGGGGCGGGAGCTCTTTACGAGCAGTACTTC.

V gene TRBV11-3 combines with J gene TRBJ2-5; 11 bases match TRBD1. The germline gives CDR1 SGHNT, CDR2 YENEEA. V was clipped by 5 bases and J by 5 bases; unmatched bases: 7. There are 15 residues in the CDR3. In DNA, the CDR3 is TGTGCCAGCAGCGTAGGACAGGGGGCGTTGGAGACCCAGTACTTC. Translation: CASSVGQGALETQYF. The whole variable domain, filled in from reference TRBV11-3 and TRBJ2-5, reads EAGVVQSPRYKIIEKKQPVAFWCNPISGHNTLYWYLQNLGQGPELLIRYENEEAVDDSQLPKDRFSAERLKGVDSTLKIQPAELGDSAVYLCASSVGQGALETQYFGPGTRLLVL.

This chain uses TRBV2 with TRBJ2-2; 10 positions agree with TRBD2. CDR3 length: 15 amino acids. V lost 7 bases, J lost 2 bases, and 4 bases stayed unmatched. CDR1 is SNHLY and CDR2 is FYNNEI in the germline V gene. CDR3 residues: CASKPSGGNTGELFF. CDR3 sequence (DNA): TGTGCCAGCAAGCCTAGCGGGGGAAACACCGGGGAGCTGTTTTTT.

The J gene is TRBJ1-2, the V gene TRBV14; possible D gene TRBD1, 5 bases. V lost 5 bases to trimming and J lost 7 bases, with 14 bases between them. Germline V lookup: CDR1 SGHDN, CDR2 FVKESK. CDR3 size: 13 residues. The CDR3 DNA follows: TGTGCCAGCAGCGAAGTTCCAGGGATTGGCTACACCTTC. As protein: CASSEVPGIGYTF. The full variable domain, with the rest looked up from reference TRBV14 and TRBJ1-2, is EAGVTQFPSHSVIEKGQTVTLRCDPISGHDNLYWYRRVMGKEIKFLLHFVKESKQDESGMPNNRFLAERTGGTYSTLKVQPAELEDSGVYFCASSEVPGIGYTFGSGTRLTVV.

The rearrangement joins TRBV6-1 to TRBJ1-5, with D hard to call. The CDR3 runs 14 residues. The ends were cut back, 2 bases at V and 6 bases at J, with 11 bases in the middle. Germline V gene data show CDR1 as MNHNS and CDR2 as SASEGT. CDR3 coding DNA: TGTGCCAGCAGTGAAATGTACGGAGTTCAGCCCCAGCATTTT. This encodes CASSEMYGVQPQHF.

J is TRBJ2-7 and V is TRBV18; 9 bases map to TRBD1. Losses at the gene ends were 5 bases for V and 3 bases for J; bases not matched to a gene: 2. The CDR3 length is 13 residues. Germline-derived CDR1 and CDR2 are KGHSH and LQKENI. This CDR3 reads CASSSGQGYEQYF. The CDR3 nucleotides read TGTGCCAGCTCATCGGGACAGGGCTACGAGCAGTACTTC.

This clone was counted ten times or more. The rearrangement joins TRBV25-1 to TRBJ2-2, with 9 bases identical to TRBD1. After removal of 4 bases from V and 1 base from J, the junction contained 4 bases not matched to a gene. Looked up from germline, CDR1 is MGHDK and CDR2 is SYGVNS. The CDR3 spans 16 residues. In nucleotides, the CDR3 is TGTGCCAGCAGTGGGACAGGGGAGGTGAACACCGGGGAGCTGTTTTTT. Its translation is CASSGTGEVNTGELFF.

The chain couples TRBV30 to TRBJ2-3; possibly TRBD2 for D (5 bases). The CDR3 runs to 11 residues. The V end lost 3 bases, the J end lost 6 bases, and 7 bases lay between the germline ends. Looked up from germline, CDR1 is GTSNPN and CDR2 is SVGIG (reference sequence). Here the CDR3 DNA reads TGTGCCTGGAGCTGGGAGGATACGCAGTATTTT. It is translated as CAWSWEDTQYF.

This sequence joins TRBV6-5 and TRBJ1-2, with 12 bases identical to TRBD1. CDR1 MNHEY and CDR2 SVGAGI come from the germline V gene. With V trimmed by 3 bases and J by 5 bases, 7 bases remained unmatched. This CDR3 contains 16 residues. The CDR3 spells CASSYRGQGAGYGYTF. CDR3 DNA sequence: TGTGCCAGCAGTTATCGGGGACAGGGGGCTGGTTATGGCTACACCTTC.

This clone occurred a few times. The chain has TRBV5-4 and TRBJ1-4; the D is unclear. V dropped 0 bases and J dropped 4 bases, with 7 bases sitting between them. The CDR3 runs to 14 residues. Germline V gene sequence: CDR1 SGHNT, CDR2 YYREEE (reference sequence). The CDR3 sequence is CASSLDSYNEKLFF. The CDR3 coding sequence is TGTGCCAGCAGCTTGGACAGCTATAATGAAAAACTGTTTTTT.

This clone is a singleton in its sample. The V gene is TRBV6-5, the J gene TRBJ2-5; D might be TRBD2 (6 bases). This CDR3 is 14 amino acids long. V lost 2 bases and J lost 5, with 12 bases in between. The germline gives CDR1 MNHEY, CDR2 SVGAGI. The CDR3 is CASSYVWAGETQYF. The DNA of the CDR3 is TGTGCCAGCAGTTACGTCTGGGCGGGGGAGACCCAGTACTTC.

This chain uses TRBV7-6 with TRBJ2-5, with 10 bases fitting TRBD1. The CDR3 consists of 15 residues. The J segment lost 7 bases and the V segment lost 4 bases, leaving 9 bases of the junction unmatched. Germline V gives CDR1 SGHVS, CDR2 FNYEAQ. In nucleotides, the CDR3 is TGTGCCAGCAGCTGGGACAGGGGACCCAAGACGACCCAGTACTTC. Translating it yields CASSWDRGPKTTQYF.

The rearrangement joins TRBV2 to TRBJ2-7; 7 bases fit TRBD1. In germline, CDR1 is SNHLY, CDR2 FYNNEI. The CDR3 length is 12 residues. J lost 3 bases, V lost 4 bases, and 0 bases had no gene match. CDR3 loop: CASSGQGYEQYF. The CDR3 nucleotides are TGTGCCAGCAGTGGACAGGGCTACGAGCAGTACTTC.

This chain uses TRBV28 with TRBJ1-2; D not certain. Between the trimmed V and J ends, which lost 5 bases and 2 bases, there was a span of 6 bases. Germline V gives CDR1 MDHEN, CDR2 SYDVKM. This CDR3 is 12 amino acids long. CDR3 sequence (DNA): TGTGCCAGCAGTCCACTAAACTATGGCTACACCTTC. Its translation: CASSPLNYGYTF.

The chain recombines TRBV5-5 with TRBJ1-3; 7 bases align to TRBD1. Unmatched junction bases numbered 4, after V lost 4 bases and J lost 0 bases. Germline values: CDR1 SGHKS, CDR2 YYEKEE (reference sequence). The CDR3 totals 15 residues. The CDR3 nucleotides read TGTGCCAGCAGCACCGGGACAGCCTCTGGAAACACCATATATTTT. This encodes CASSTGTASGNTIYF.

The chain carries TRBV19 and TRBJ2-1; TRBD2 might be the D (7 bases). Germline CDR1 reads LNHDA; CDR2 reads SQIVND (reference sequence). This CDR3 has 16 residues. Deletions cut 2 bases from V and 7 bases from J, with 18 bases between. CDR3 in amino acids: CASSILAPRGGNEQFF. CDR3 nucleotide sequence: TGTGCCAGTAGTATACTCGCACCTAGGGGGGGGAATGAGCAGTTCTTC. Based on the CDR3 plus reference TRBV19 and TRBJ2-1, the full variable domain is DGGITQSPKYLFRKEGQNVTLSCEQNLNHDAMYWYRQDPGQGLRLIYYSQIVNDFQKGDIAEGYSVSREKKESFPLTVTSAQKNPTAFYLCASSILAPRGGNEQFFGPGTRLTVL.

In the case of this clone: Germline is not matched at one junction end, which may reflect a read error. The chain carries TRBV30 and TRBJ2-3; the D gene is possibly TRBD2 (6 bases). This CDR3 spans 14 amino acids. Per the germline V gene, CDR1 is GTSNPN and CDR2 is SVGIG (reference sequence). The CDR3 protein is CAWSVLGLTETQYF. DNA for the CDR3: TGTGCCTGGAGTGTGTTGGGACTCACAGAGACGCAGTATTTT.

This chain uses TRBV7-9 with TRBJ2-4; TRBD2 might be the D (6 bases). V was pared by 5 bases and J by 4 bases, with 15 bases between. Germline V CDR1 and CDR2: SEHNR, FQNEAQ (reference sequence). The CDR3 covers 15 residues. CDR3 amino acids: CASSPWREPKNIQYF. The CDR3 DNA reads as TGTGCCAGCAGCCCCTGGAGGGAACCAAAAAACATTCAGTACTTC. The whole variable domain, filled in from reference TRBV7-9 and TRBJ2-4, reads DTGVSQNPRHKITKRGQNVTFRCDPISEHNRLYWYRQTLGQGPEFLTYFQNEAQLEKSRLLSDRFSAERPKGSFSTLEIQRTEQGDSAMYLCASSPWREPKNIQYFGAGTRLSVL.

The gene calls are TRBV28 and TRBJ1-2, with D hard to call. CDR1 is MDHEN and CDR2 is SYDVKM in the germline V gene. Trimming cost V 2 bases and J 5 bases, with 12 bases left between them. There are 14 residues in the CDR3. The CDR3 DNA sequence: TGTGCCAGCAGTTTAGAAGGTGGCGGGTATGGCTACACCTTC. Encoded protein: CASSLEGGGYGYTF.